These 12 T cell receptor beta chains came from one sample sequenced in a study of Graves' ophthalmopathy and Graves' hyperthyroidism. Amplified TCR beta CDR3 regions were obtained using RNA transcripts as template. Investigators did first-round RT-PCR with HTBI primers, then second-round multiplex PCR. Each CDR3 protein is one row after TCRdb ran MiXCR on the multiplex PCR reads. Among hundreds of thousands of distinct CDR3 sequences, just over 40% were seen once, and the ten largest hold 2.5% to 3.5%. Sequenced material: peripheral blood. These receptors came from an adult man with Graves' ophthalmopathy.

This clonotype was detected a few times. V gene TRBV5-6 combines with J gene TRBJ1-1; the match to TRBD1 covers 8 bases. This CDR3 spans 17 amino acids. Germline CDR1 and CDR2: SGHDT and YYEEEE. The V gene end was trimmed by 2 bases and the J gene end by 2 bases; junction bases not matched to a gene: 11. DNA of the CDR3: TGTGCCAGCAGCTTACCCGGACAGGGAACTCTTAACACTGAAGCTTTCTTT. Translating it yields CASSLPGQGTLNTEAFF.

The CDR3: CASSQEGGGNEKLFF. In nucleotides, the CDR3 is TGTGCCAGCAGCCAAGAAGGAGGGGGAAATGAAAAACTGTTTTTT. This rearrangement joins TRBV9 to TRBJ1-4; D is perhaps TRBD1 (6 bases). The germline V gene encodes CDR1 SGDLS and CDR2 YYNGEE. CDR3 size: 15 residues. V was shortened by 4 bases and J by 5 bases, with 15 bases between the two germline ends.

With respect to this clonotype: A much larger clone differs by one base, so this may be a read error. The CDR3 does not close with the conserved phenylalanine or tryptophan, likely indicating a read error. V usage is TRBV20-1 and J usage is TRBJ2-7, with 9 bases fitting TRBD1. The CDR3 length is 14 residues. The germline V gene encodes CDR1 DFQATT and CDR2 SNEGSKA (reference sequence). V lost 3 bases to trimming and J lost 4 bases; unmatched junction nucleotides: 7. CDR3 region: CSASRQGVGYEQYL. CDR3 DNA: TGCAGTGCTAGCAGACAGGGGGTGGGGTACGAGCAGTACCTC.

This clonotype was counted at least ten times. DNA of the CDR3: TGCAGTGCTGGCCAAGAGACCCAGTACTTC. It translates to CSAGQETQYF. The chain joins TRBV20-1 to TRBJ2-5; D uncertain. The germline V gene has CDR1 DFQATT and CDR2 SNEGSKA (reference sequence). The CDR3 length is 10 residues. V was shortened by 5 bases and J by 1 base, with 2 bases between the two germline ends.

This clonotype was seen only a few times. This chain joins TRBV6-5 and TRBJ1-1, with a weak D call TRBD1 (5 bases). Germline CDR1 reads MNHEY; CDR2 reads SVGAGI. The CDR3 is 15 residues long. V lost 5 bases to trimming and J lost 4 bases, with 17 bases between them. CDR3 amino acids: CASSRLAGHGTEAFF. Here the CDR3 DNA reads TGTGCCAGCAGTCGTCTTGCAGGACATGGCACTGAAGCTTTCTTT.

The chain recombines TRBV7-9 with TRBJ2-7; D is possibly TRBD2 (6 bases). The CDR3 loop spans 12 amino acids. CDR1 is SEHNR and CDR2 is FQNEAQ in the germline V gene (reference sequence). Deletions cut 3 bases from V and 12 bases from J, with 15 bases between. CDR3 region: CASSLSGDWTYF. The DNA for the CDR3 is TGTGCCAGCAGCTTGTCGGGGGATTGGACGTACTTC.

In its sample, this clonotype was seen many times. This chain uses TRBV25-1 with TRBJ2-5; TRBD2 agrees at 9 bases. V was pared by 3 bases and J by 7 bases, with 6 bases of the junction left unmatched. This CDR3 comprises 14 residues. Germline V gene sequence: CDR1 MGHDK, CDR2 SYGVNS. CDR3 nucleotides: TGTGCCAGCAGTGAGGGCGGGGGGGAGACGACCCAGTACTTC. It translates to CASSEGGGETTQYF.

V gene TRBV29-1 combines with J gene TRBJ1-2; the D gene is possibly TRBD1 (6 bases). The germline V gene encodes CDR1 SQVTM and CDR2 ANQGSEA. V shed 7 bases and J shed 3 bases, with 18 bases lying between them. The length of the CDR3 is 14 residues. The CDR3 DNA reads as TGCAGCGCTCAATCGACAGGTACCGACTATGGCTACACCTTC. This encodes CSAQSTGTDYGYTF.

Worth noting for this clonotype: A read error may produce the germline difference seen at one junction end. This chain joins TRBV7-2 and TRBJ2-5; a possible D gene is TRBD2 (7 bases). The V gene's germline CDR1 is SGHTA and CDR2 FQGNSA. This CDR3 has 14 amino acids. In nucleotides, the CDR3 is TGTGCCAGCAGTTTAGGGGGGGGCTTGGTGACCCAGTACTTC. As protein: CASSLGGGLVTQYF.

V and J are TRBV25-1 and TRBJ2-6; TRBD2 might be the D (6 bases). This CDR3 comprises 14 residues. CDR1 and CDR2 (germline): MGHDK, SYGVNS. The V end lost 8 bases, the J end lost 2 bases, and 10 bases lay between the germline ends. CDR3 region: CASQSGAGANVLTF. The CDR3 DNA sequence: TGTGCCAGCCAATCGGGGGCTGGGGCCAACGTCCTGACTTTC.

This clonotype was seen ten or more times. The chain couples TRBV5-1 to TRBJ1-6; TRBD1 matches 10 bases. The CDR3 covers 16 residues. J lost 7 bases, V lost 5 bases, and 9 bases had no gene match. Germline CDR1 is SGHRS and CDR2 is YFSETQ. CDR3 DNA sequence: TGCGCCAGCAGTCCCGGGACAGGGGTTTCCAATTCACCCCTCCACTTT. Protein product: CASSPGTGVSNSPLHF. Variable domain in full (rest from reference TRBV5-1 and TRBJ1-6): KAGVTQTPRYLIKTRGQQVTLSCSPISGHRSVSWYQQTPGQGLQFLFEYFSETQRNKGNFPGRFSGRQFSNSRSEMNVSTLELGDSALYLCASSPGTGVSNSPLHFGNGTRLTVT.

This clonotype was observed a few times. Sequence at one end of the junction differs from germline and may be a read error. The V and J genes are TRBV10-3 and TRBJ2-3, with 12 bases that match TRBD2. From germline, CDR1 is ENHRY and CDR2 SYGVKD. This CDR3 is 15 amino acids long. The CDR3 protein is CASSDGLAGPDTQYF. CDR3 coding DNA: TGTGCCAGCAGTGACGGACTAGCGGGGCCAGATACGCAGTATTTT.